This T cell receptor (beta chain) originates from a study of blood T cells in healthy people across ages. Germline assignment: CDR1 PRHDT and CDR2 FYEKMQ (reference sequence). V gave up 5 bases and J gave up 3 bases, with 8 bases separating them. CDR3 length equals 12 residues. Next came a second PCR, run for roughly 6 to 11 cycles, which used a sample-barcoded 5' primer along with a J-beta primer mix. TCRdb fed the 5' RACE reads into MiXCR, producing one record per CDR3 protein. The profile shows 700,000 or so distinct CDR3 sequences, around 38% of them singletons. The genes are TRBV13 and TRBJ2-7; perhaps TRBD1 as D (5 bases). The TCR comes from a man of 80 years or more in good health. The sequencing sample was made of blood. As DNA, the CDR3 is TGTGCCAGCAGCCAACAGGTCTACGAGCAGTACTTC. This encodes CASSQQVYEQYF.